Reported below is one T cell receptor beta chain. This record belongs to a study of blood T cell repertoires in COVID-19. As processed by the authors: Reference gene primer amplification gave estimated nucleated cell counts. The table came from immunoSEQ multiplex PCR; TCRdb's copy has only in-frame clones and leaves some out. V, J and clone size are those of that table, while D and trimming were read from the DNA. The sample lists tens of thousands of clones; roughly 90% were seen once. The sequenced sample consisted of peripheral blood. This clonotype originated in a man over 45 with acute or convalescent COVID-19.

The chain's CDR3 is CASSPGGLWTYGYTF. CDR3 coding DNA: TGTGCCAGCAGCCCAGGGGGGCTCTGGACCTATGGCTACACCTTC. J is TRBJ1-2 and V is TRBV7-9; TRBD1 matches 7 bases. The V gene's germline CDR1 is SEHNR and CDR2 FQNEAQ (reference sequence). The CDR3 consists of 15 residues. Trimming removed 5 bases from V and 4 bases from J; junction bases left unmatched: 10.